The clone carrying this TCR beta chain was recorded only once. This specimen comes from a study of blood T cell repertoires in COVID-19. Study details: Donors in the United States, Italy and Spain gave samples during acute or convalescent COVID-19.

The CDR3 has 16 amino acids. Germline CDR1 is SGHNT and CDR2 is YYREEE (reference sequence). V lost 4 bases to trimming and J lost 4 bases; unmatched junction nucleotides: 10. Assay used: immunoSEQ multiplex PCR; TCRdb lists only in-frame clones, some missing. The sample shows about 210,000 clones, 65% to 90% of them seen only once. The receptor comes from a woman in her 70s with COVID-19, enrolled during active disease. V gene TRBV5-4 combines with J gene TRBJ2-5, with 10 nucleotides matching TRBD2. The specimen was peripheral blood. The CDR3 bases are TGTGCCAGCAGCGTGGGGACTAGCGAGGGGGCAGAGACCCAGTACTTC. Translating gives CASSVGTSEGAETQYF.